This TCR beta chain derives from a study of T cells after posttransplantation cyclophosphamide. General study results and limits: TRB overlap between skin or GI tissue T cells and blood was limited.

Assay used: immunoSEQ multiplex PCR; TCRdb lists only in-frame clones, some missing. The repertoire holds about 47,000 clones, with roughly nine tenths as singletons. On this clone: Its target is not known.

This TCR was recovered from a woman in her fifties or sixties in good health and a related stem cell transplant donor. The sample consisted of PBMCs.

CDR3 DNA sequence: TGTGCCAGCAGCTCCCGCCCCAGGGGCAGGAACACTGAAGCTTTCTTT. Residues: CASSSRPRGRNTEAFF. This chain joins TRBV13 and TRBJ1-1, with TRBD1 as a possible D gene (6 bases). Deletions cut 4 bases from V and 1 base from J, with 16 bases between. CDR3 length: 16 residues. Germline CDR1 is PRHDT and CDR2 is FYEKMQ (reference sequence).